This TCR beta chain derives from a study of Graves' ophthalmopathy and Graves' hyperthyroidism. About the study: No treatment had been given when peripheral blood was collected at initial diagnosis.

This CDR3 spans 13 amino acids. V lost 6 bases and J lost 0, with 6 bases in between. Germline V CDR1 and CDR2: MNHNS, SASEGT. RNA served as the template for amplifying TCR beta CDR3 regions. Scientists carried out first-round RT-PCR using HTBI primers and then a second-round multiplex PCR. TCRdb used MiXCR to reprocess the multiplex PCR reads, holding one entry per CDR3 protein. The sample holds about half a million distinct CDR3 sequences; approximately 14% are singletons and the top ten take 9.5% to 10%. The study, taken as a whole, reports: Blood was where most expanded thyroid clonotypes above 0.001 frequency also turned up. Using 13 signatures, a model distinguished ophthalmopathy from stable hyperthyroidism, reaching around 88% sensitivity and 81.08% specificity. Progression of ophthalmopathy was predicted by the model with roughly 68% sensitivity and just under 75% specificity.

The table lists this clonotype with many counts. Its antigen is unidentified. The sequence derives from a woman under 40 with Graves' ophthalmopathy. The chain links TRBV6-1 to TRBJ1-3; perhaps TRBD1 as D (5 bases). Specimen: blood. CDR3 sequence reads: CASRTASGNTIYF. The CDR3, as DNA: TGTGCCAGCAGGACAGCCTCTGGAAACACCATATATTTT.